The 13 T cell receptor beta chains below all came from one sample that was sequenced in a study of blood T cell repertoires in COVID-19. Using immunoSEQ multiplex PCR, the repertoire was profiled, and TCRdb retains in-frame clones only, with some absent. This table has about 270,000 clones, around nine tenths appearing once. The sequenced sample was peripheral blood. These receptor sequences come from a man in his forties with active or convalescent COVID-19.

The rearrangement joins TRBV6-4 to TRBJ1-5; no firm D call. The germline V gene encodes CDR1 MRHNA and CDR2 SNTAGT. The V and J ends lost 4 bases and 9 bases respectively, with 13 bases between them. This CDR3 spans 13 amino acids. In DNA form, the CDR3 reads TGTGCCAGCAGTGCGGACCTGGAGGGGCCCCAGCATTTT. Translating gives CASSADLEGPQHF.

V is TRBV7-9 and J is TRBJ1-5; D unresolved. The ends were cut back, 1 base at V and 8 bases at J, with 6 bases in the middle. This CDR3 is 12 amino acids long. CDR1 and CDR2 (germline): SEHNR, FQNEAQ (reference sequence). The CDR3 is CASSLDEEPQHF. The CDR3 DNA follows: TGTGCCAGCAGCTTAGATGAGGAGCCCCAGCATTTT.

The gene calls are TRBV12-3 or TRBV12-4 and TRBJ1-2; TRBD1 aligns across 7 bases. V dropped 6 bases and J dropped 4; count of bases not matched to a gene: 5. This CDR3 region has 13 residues. In DNA, the CDR3 is TGTGCCAGCAGCCCAGGGGGACTCTATGGCTACACCTTC. It codes for CASSPGGLYGYTF.

The CDR3 region is CASSLGGGTYEQYF. The CDR3 nucleotides read TGTGCCAGCAGTTTGGGGGGTGGGACTTACGAGCAGTACTTC. This chain joins TRBV28 and TRBJ2-7, with D possibly TRBD2 on 6 matching bases. This CDR3 has 14 residues. CDR1 MDHEN and CDR2 SYDVKM come from the germline V gene. Trimming stripped 3 bases from V and 4 bases from J, with 13 bases between.

This clone showed up just once. CDR3 coding DNA: TGCGCCAGCAGCTTACCACAGGGGGAAAGTGAAAAACTGTTTTTT. It specifies CASSLPQGESEKLFF. The chain is built from TRBV5-1 and TRBJ1-4; 8 positions match TRBD1. The CDR3 totals 15 residues. CDR1 is SGHRS and CDR2 is YFSETQ in the germline V gene. With V trimmed by 2 bases and J by 7 bases, 7 bases remained unmatched.

The rearrangement joins TRBV5-4 to TRBJ2-7; the match to TRBD2 covers 7 bases. V shed 4 bases and J 2 bases; nucleotides not matched to a gene: 9. Germline CDR1 reads SGHNT; CDR2 reads YYREEE (reference sequence). CDR3 length equals 15 residues. The CDR3 region is CASSASGLKTYEQYF. CDR3 DNA sequence: TGTGCCAGCAGCGCCTCGGGACTAAAGACCTACGAGCAGTACTTC.

This clone has only one observation. The chain carries TRBV9 and TRBJ1-1, with 8 bases matching TRBD1. The J segment lost 4 bases and the V segment lost 3 bases, leaving 2 bases of the junction unmatched. This CDR3 comprises 13 residues. Germline assignment: CDR1 SGDLS and CDR2 YYNGEE. In nucleotides, the CDR3 is TGTGCCAGCAGCGAGGGACAGGTCACTGAAGCTTTCTTT. This gives the protein CASSEGQVTEAFF.

The V and J genes are TRBV4-1 and TRBJ2-7, with TRBD2 as a possible D gene (5 bases). Germline V gives CDR1 MGHRA, CDR2 YSYEKL. CDR3 length equals 16 residues. Trimming shortened V by 0 bases and J by 0 bases, and 12 bases separated the two germline ends. The CDR3 DNA is TGCGCCAGCAGCCAAGAGGTTGGACTCAGCTCCTACGAGCAGTACTTC. Amino acid sequence: CASSQEVGLSSYEQYF.

The chain combines TRBV9 with TRBJ2-3; tentatively, D is TRBD2 (6 bases). The V end was cut by 0 bases, the J end by 6 bases, with 14 bases between. CDR3 length equals 15 residues. Germline values: CDR1 SGDLS, CDR2 YYNGEE. This chain's CDR3 is CASSVGLVMGDTQYF. The DNA of the CDR3 is TGTGCCAGCAGCGTAGGACTAGTGATGGGGGATACGCAGTATTTT.

The rearrangement uses TRBV6-5 and TRBJ1-5, with D unclear. Trimming pared 6 bases from V and 6 bases from J, leaving 12 bases between. Germline V gene data show CDR1 as MNHEY and CDR2 as SVGAGI. The CDR3 is 13 amino acids. CDR3 loop: CASSRIRGQPQHF. CDR3 sequence (DNA): TGTGCCAGCAGCCGAATTAGAGGTCAGCCCCAGCATTTT.

This clone showed up just once. In DNA form, the CDR3 reads TGTGCCAGCAGTATGGCAGGGACAGGTTCCTCTGGGGCCAACGTCCTGACTTTC. Encoded protein: CASSMAGTGSSGANVLTF. V is TRBV27 and J is TRBJ2-6, with TRBD1 matching over 8 bases. Per the germline V gene, CDR1 is MNHEY and CDR2 is SMNVEV (reference sequence). V trimming: 5 bases; J trimming: 0 bases; junction bases outside the gene matches: 9. The CDR3 loop spans 18 amino acids.

This chain uses TRBV27 with TRBJ2-7; 7 nucleotides align to TRBD1. Trimming removed 5 bases from V and 7 bases from J; junction bases left unmatched: 11. Germline lookup yields CDR1 MNHEY and CDR2 SMNVEV (reference sequence). The CDR3 loop spans 14 amino acids. Written as DNA, the CDR3 is TGTGCCAGCAGTAGCCGGGACAGAATCGGTGAGCAGTACTTC. Protein sequence: CASSSRDRIGEQYF.

The chain links TRBV2 to TRBJ2-1, with 10 bases fitting TRBD2. The CDR3 runs 15 residues. Germline CDR1 SNHLY, CDR2 FYNNEI. After removal of 2 bases from V and 9 bases from J, the junction contained 7 bases not matched to a gene. CDR3 amino acids: CASSESLAGALEQFF. CDR3 coding DNA: TGTGCCAGCAGTGAATCGCTAGCGGGAGCTCTTGAGCAGTTCTTC.